This entry lists 3 T cell receptor beta chains sequenced from one sample in a study of blood T cell repertoires in COVID-19 (dated by TCRdb to the early 2020s). Receptor amplification or capture employed the immunoSEQ multiplex PCR assay. TCRdb took over this immuneACCESS table, retaining in-frame rearrangements with V and J assigned. Such tables are incomplete; in checked studies, under half of the missing clones stem from an unresolved V gene, and the remainder is unexplained. The table for this sample lists 90,000 to 120,000 clones; around 92% of them were counted only once. 4.9% of the sample rests with the top ten. Sequencing was done on a sample of peripheral blood. These receptors were taken from a man aged 40-49 years with active or convalescent COVID-19.

The chain uses TRBV7-9 and TRBJ2-3; D remains ambiguous. Germline CDR1 is SEHNR and CDR2 is FQNEAQ (reference sequence). The CDR3 extends over 13 amino acids. V lost 1 base and J 2 bases, leaving 4 bases between the germline ends. The CDR3 is CASSLVSTDTQYF. Here the CDR3 DNA reads TGTGCCAGCAGCTTAGTATCCACAGATACGCAGTATTTT.

The chain joins TRBV10-3 to TRBJ1-1; D may be TRBD1 (5 bases). Germline V gene sequence: CDR1 ENHRY, CDR2 SYGVKD. Trimming cost V 6 bases and J 1 base, with 9 bases left between them. The CDR3 totals 13 residues. The CDR3 loop reads CAIRRQTNTEAFF. The CDR3 nucleotides are TGTGCCATCAGACGACAGACGAACACTGAAGCTTTCTTT.

This chain uses TRBV28 with TRBJ1-2; D might be TRBD1 (6 bases). The V end was cut by 8 bases, the J end by 8 bases, with 21 bases between. CDR3 length: 14 residues. The germline V gene has CDR1 MDHEN and CDR2 SYDVKM. DNA of the CDR3: TGTGCCAGCCATTTCAGTGACAGGCTTTACGGCTACACCTTC. Translating it yields CASHFSDRLYGYTF.